Following are 30 T cell receptor beta chains from one sample sequenced in a study of neurological immune-mediated disorders. TCRdb used MiXCR to reprocess the 5' RACE reads, holding one entry per CDR3 protein. Counted here are approximately 87,000 distinct CDR3 sequences, roughly 13% occurring once; the ten biggest clones make up roughly 7.3%. Sequencing input: PBMCs. Receptors originate from a woman in her 50s in good health.

This clonotype has a count of ten or more. This chain connects TRBV28 to TRBJ1-5; 7 positions agree with TRBD1. The CDR3 runs 19 residues. Germline assignment: CDR1 MDHEN and CDR2 SYDVKM. The V gene end was trimmed by 10 bases and the J gene end by 1 base; junction bases not matched to a gene: 22. The DNA of the CDR3 is TGTGCCAACCCAAGGGGGACAGAAAAGCGAAAGGGAAGCAATCAGCCCCAGCATTTT. This translates into CANPRGTEKRKGSNQPQHF.

This clonotype came up many times. The CDR3 loop is CASIPTGTGAYEQYF. DNA for the CDR3: TGTGCCAGCATTCCCACCGGGACAGGAGCCTACGAGCAGTACTTC. V usage is TRBV27 and J usage is TRBJ2-7, with TRBD1 matching over 8 bases. CDR1 is MNHEY, CDR2 SMNVEV, per germline (reference sequence). The CDR3 consists of 15 residues. V shed 7 bases, J shed 2 bases, and the junction held 10 bases outside the gene matches.

This clonotype was detected ten times or more. The chain links TRBV5-1 to TRBJ1-1; tentative D call: TRBD1 (6 bases). Germline-derived CDR1 and CDR2 are SGHRS and YFSETQ. The CDR3 sequence is 13 residues long. Trimming shortened V by 4 bases and J by 6 bases, and 13 bases separated the two germline ends. CDR3 nucleotide sequence: TGCGCCAGCAGCCCCGACAGGCGATCTGAAGCTTTCTTT. Translation gives CASSPDRRSEAFF.

The sample holds many counts of this clonotype. V gene TRBV7-2 combines with J gene TRBJ2-5, with a tentative D call TRBD2 (6 bases). The V and J ends lost 5 bases and 7 bases respectively, with 26 bases between them. Germline V gene data show CDR1 as SGHTA and CDR2 as FQGNSA. The CDR3 contains 17 residues. In DNA, the CDR3 is TGTGCCAGCAGCCCAAGGCGGGGCCAGGGTCTCGACGGGACCCAGTACTTC. Translation gives CASSPRRGQGLDGTQYF.

This chain links TRBV29-1 with TRBJ2-7; 10 bases agree with TRBD2. Germline CDR1 is SQVTM and CDR2 is ANQGSEA. V shed 4 bases, J shed 4 bases, and the junction held 10 bases outside the gene matches. CDR3 length: 15 residues. For the CDR3, the DNA is TGCAGCGTTGTAAGGCTAGCGGGAGTTCGATACGAGCAGTACTTC. Translated, it gives CSVVRLAGVRYEQYF.

The table lists this clonotype with many counts. The genes are TRBV12-3 or TRBV12-4 and TRBJ2-3; TRBD1 agrees at 8 bases. The CDR3 is made up of 15 amino acids. V trimming: 5 bases; J trimming: 5 bases; junction bases outside the gene matches: 9. In DNA, the CDR3 is TGTGCCAGCAGTCGCGGGACAGGTATTCAAGATACGCAGTATTTT. This translates into CASSRGTGIQDTQYF.

This rearrangement joins TRBV7-7 to TRBJ2-3, with D possibly TRBD2 on 5 matching bases. The ends were cut back, 5 bases at V and 7 bases at J, with 16 bases in the middle. From germline, CDR1 is SSHAT and CDR2 FNYEAQ (reference sequence). The CDR3 has 14 residues. The CDR3 DNA reads TGTGCCAGCAGCCCAATAGCGCGGTTACATACGCAGTATTTT. Translated: CASSPIARLHTQYF.

The table lists this clonotype with a few counts. This rearrangement joins TRBV20-1 to TRBJ2-4; 8 nucleotides line up with TRBD1. V lost 6 bases to trimming and J lost 3 bases; unmatched junction nucleotides: 7. This CDR3 is 14 amino acids long. CDR1 is DFQATT, CDR2 SNEGSKA, per germline (reference sequence). CDR3 amino acids: CSARTGTGKNIQYF. CDR3 nucleotides: TGCAGTGCCCGGACAGGGACTGGCAAAAACATTCAGTACTTC.

In the case of this clonotype: This may stem from a read error, because a much larger clone lies one nucleotide away. The chain has TRBV5-1 and TRBJ2-1, with 9 bases matching TRBD2. The germline V gene encodes CDR1 SGHRS and CDR2 YFSETQ. The CDR3 length is 16 residues. The ends lost 0 bases at V and 4 bases at J; junction bases unmatched: 5. CDR3 DNA sequence: TGCGCCAGCAGCTTGGATGGAGCGGGGGGTTACAATGAGCAGTTCTTC. Protein sequence: CASSLDGAGGYNEQFF.

This clonotype was seen more than once but under ten times. The chain carries TRBV6-1 and TRBJ2-1, with TRBD1 matching 7 bases. Unmatched junction bases numbered 3, after V lost 4 bases and J lost 0 bases. CDR3 length equals 15 residues. The germline V gene has CDR1 MNHNS and CDR2 SASEGT. In nucleotides, the CDR3 is TGTGCCAGCAGTGGAGGGGGCCCCTCCTACAATGAGCAGTTCTTC. Translation: CASSGGGPSYNEQFF.

This clonotype was detected ten times or more. The chain joins TRBV12-3 or TRBV12-4 to TRBJ1-3; D possibly corresponds to TRBD1 (5 bases). The length of the CDR3 is 15 residues. V was shortened by 6 bases and J by 0 bases, with 12 bases between the two germline ends. The CDR3 coding sequence is TGTGCCAGCAGCCTAATGACAGTCTCTGGAAACACCATATATTTT. Residues: CASSLMTVSGNTIYF.

This clonotype was detected many times. At one boundary the junction diverges from the germline segment, which might be a read error. The rearrangement joins TRBV6-6 to TRBJ2-1; 8 bases fit TRBD1. This CDR3 is 13 amino acids long. Germline lookup yields CDR1 MNHNY and CDR2 SVGAGI (reference sequence). The CDR3 DNA is TGTGCCAGCAGTTACCAGACAGGGGCCGCTATGGTCTTC. Encoded protein: CASSYQTGAAMVF.

This clonotype appeared many times. The V and J genes are TRBV28 and TRBJ1-4; D unclear. The CDR3 length is 14 residues. CDR1 and CDR2 (germline): MDHEN, SYDVKM. Trimming cost V 4 bases and J 8 bases, with 14 bases left between them. The CDR3 loop is CASSSPGGGEKLFF. The CDR3 DNA is TGTGCCAGCAGTTCCCCGGGAGGAGGAGAAAAACTGTTTTTT.

V gene TRBV12-3 or TRBV12-4 combines with J gene TRBJ2-7; possibly TRBD2 for D (6 bases). CDR3 size: 14 residues. Trimming shortened V by 5 bases and J by 2 bases, and 13 bases separated the two germline ends. CDR3 DNA: TGTGCCAGCAGTCCCGTGGGGGGAGCCTACGAGCAGTACTTC. Protein: CASSPVGGAYEQYF.

This clonotype was recorded at least ten times. This rearrangement joins TRBV10-2 to TRBJ1-1, with 9 bases aligning to TRBD1. This CDR3 is built from 15 residues. Per the germline V gene, CDR1 is WSHSY and CDR2 is SAAADI. With 5 bases clipped from V and 4 bases from J, the junction kept 8 bases outside the gene matches. CDR3 DNA sequence: TGCGCCAGCAGTCTAATACAGGGGGCGATCACTGAAGCTTTCTTT. Translated: CASSLIQGAITEAFF.

This clonotype was recorded at least ten times. The chain recombines TRBV10-3 with TRBJ2-5; the match to TRBD2 covers 7 bases. Looked up from germline, CDR1 is ENHRY and CDR2 is SYGVKD. This CDR3 has 14 amino acids. Trimming cost V 6 bases and J 3 bases; bases outside gene matches: 7. This CDR3 reads CAISQPGREETQYF. The CDR3 DNA follows: TGTGCCATCAGCCAACCGGGGAGGGAAGAGACCCAGTACTTC.

On this clonotype: A read error is possible here, since a much larger clone lies one base away. The rearrangement links TRBV14 to TRBJ2-7; TRBD2 matches at 11 bases. Looked up from germline, CDR1 is SGHDN and CDR2 is FVKESK. V lost 4 bases and J lost 5; bases outside the gene matches: 7. The CDR3 consists of 15 residues. CDR3 residues: CASSPLAGGHDEQYF. As DNA, the CDR3 is TGTGCCAGCAGCCCCTTAGCGGGGGGGCACGACGAGCAGTACTTC.

The sample holds many counts of this clonotype. The gene calls are TRBV5-6 and TRBJ1-5; the D gene is possibly TRBD1 (5 bases). Germline loops: CDR1 SGHDT, CDR2 YYEEEE. The CDR3 sequence is 15 residues long. Trimming left V 0 bases short and J 7 bases short, with 14 bases between. CDR3 bases: TGTGCCAGCAGCTTGGGGCCTGGGGGGGAACAGCCCCAGCATTTT. Translating gives CASSLGPGGEQPQHF. The complete variable domain, with remaining parts taken from reference TRBV5-6 and TRBJ1-5, reads DAGVTQSPTHLIKTRGQQVTLRCSPKSGHDTVSWYQQALGQGPQFIFQYYEEEERQRGNFPDRFSGHQFPNYSSELNVNALLLGDSALYLCASSLGPGGEQPQHFGDGTRLSIL.

This clonotype was counted ten times or more. J is TRBJ2-1 and V is TRBV10-3; TRBD2 matches at 11 bases. The CDR3 loop spans 20 amino acids. Germline trimming cut 6 bases from V and 0 bases from J; bases unmatched to any gene: 16. Germline V lookup: CDR1 ENHRY, CDR2 SYGVKD. CDR3 protein: CAIRGPEVAGGQGSYNEQFF. Here the CDR3 DNA reads TGTGCCATCAGGGGGCCGGAGGTAGCGGGGGGGCAGGGCTCCTACAATGAGCAGTTCTTC.

This clonotype was detected many times. The rearrangement joins TRBV5-1 to TRBJ2-1; perhaps TRBD1 as D (6 bases). This CDR3 has 17 residues. The germline CDR1 and CDR2 sequences are SGHRS and YFSETQ. Trimming stripped 4 bases from V and 0 bases from J, with 17 bases between. CDR3 residues: CASSPEDSRGSYNEQFF. The CDR3 nucleotides are TGCGCCAGCAGCCCTGAGGACAGCCGGGGCTCCTACAATGAGCAGTTCTTC.

The chain carries TRBV27 and TRBJ2-7; 11 bases fit TRBD2. CDR1 is MNHEY, CDR2 SMNVEV, per germline (reference sequence). The length of the CDR3 is 13 residues. Trimming cost V 9 bases and J 3 bases; bases outside gene matches: 4. The CDR3 region has the DNA TGTGCCAGTAGACTAGCGGGGCTCTACGAGCAGTACTTC. This translates into CASRLAGLYEQYF.

This clonotype was seen many times. The chain couples TRBV15 to TRBJ1-1; tentative D call: TRBD1 (6 bases). Germline-derived CDR1 and CDR2 are LNHNV and YYDKDF (reference sequence). The CDR3 is 15 amino acids. Trimming cost V 1 base and J 5 bases, with 14 bases left between them. The CDR3 nucleotides are TGTGCCACCAGCAGAGGGGGGGCCCTGGGGACTGAAGCTTTCTTT. It encodes CATSRGGALGTEAFF.

In this sample, this clonotype turned up once. This sequence joins TRBV20-1 and TRBJ2-7, with 11 nucleotides matching TRBD2. There are 17 residues in the CDR3. After removal of 2 bases from V and 5 bases from J, the junction contained 14 bases not matched to a gene. Per germline, CDR1 DFQATT and CDR2 SNEGSKA (reference sequence). This chain's CDR3 is CSARSTSGGLIFNEQYF. CDR3 sequence (DNA): TGCAGTGCTAGATCCACTAGCGGGGGCCTTATCTTCAACGAGCAGTACTTC.

The chain has TRBV5-5 and TRBJ1-4, with D hard to call. Per the germline V gene, CDR1 is SGHKS and CDR2 is YYEKEE (reference sequence). The CDR3 runs 16 residues. V gave up 4 bases and J gave up 4 bases, with 17 bases separating them. The CDR3 sequence is CASSPYNMGSNEKLFF. In DNA form, the CDR3 reads TGTGCCAGCAGCCCCTATAACATGGGAAGTAATGAAAAACTGTTTTTT. The variable domain in full, completed from reference TRBV5-5 and TRBJ1-4, reads DAGVTQSPTHLIKTRGQQVTLRCSPISGHKSVSWYQQVLGQGPQFIFQYYEKEERGRGNFPDRFSARQFPNYSSELNVNALLLGDSALYLCASSPYNMGSNEKLFFGSGTQLSVL.

This clonotype was seen at least ten times. The genes are TRBV5-1 and TRBJ2-7; 8 nucleotides line up with TRBD1. V lost 0 bases and J lost 2; bases outside the gene matches: 4. The CDR3 is made up of 15 amino acids. Germline CDR1 and CDR2: SGHRS and YFSETQ. CDR3 sequence reads: CASSLEGQVPYEQYF. CDR3 sequence (DNA): TGCGCCAGCAGCTTGGAGGGACAGGTACCCTACGAGCAGTACTTC.

There are many counts of this clonotype. This rearrangement joins TRBV5-1 to TRBJ2-1; no reliable D call. The CDR3 contains 17 residues. Germline V gene data show CDR1 as SGHRS and CDR2 as YFSETQ. V shed 4 bases and J shed 0 bases, with 17 bases lying between them. As DNA, the CDR3 is TGCGCCAGCAGCGCAACATTGGACCAAAGCTCCTACAATGAGCAGTTCTTC. Amino acid sequence: CASSATLDQSSYNEQFF.

This chain uses TRBV6-1 with TRBJ1-2; tentatively, D is TRBD1 (5 bases). The V and J ends lost 7 bases and 4 bases respectively, with 16 bases between them. The CDR3 length is 14 residues. CDR1 MNHNS and CDR2 SASEGT come from the germline V gene. The CDR3 protein is CASIGAGLTYGYTF. DNA for the CDR3: TGTGCCAGCATCGGGGCAGGGCTAACCTATGGCTACACCTTC.

This clonotype has a count of ten or more. The chain carries TRBV20-1 and TRBJ2-6; D is perhaps TRBD1 (6 bases). The germline gives CDR1 DFQATT, CDR2 SNEGSKA (reference sequence). The CDR3 consists of 16 residues. V was shortened by 2 bases and J by 4 bases, with 15 bases between the two germline ends. CDR3 bases: TGCAGTGCTAGATCCGAACACAGGGCCGGGGCCAACGTCCTGACTTTC. Protein product: CSARSEHRAGANVLTF.

This clonotype was seen at least ten times. This chain uses TRBV9 with TRBJ2-2; D might be TRBD2 (5 bases). Trimming left V 1 base short and J 5 bases short, with 15 bases between. Germline assignment: CDR1 SGDLS and CDR2 YYNGEE. The CDR3 runs 16 residues. The chain's CDR3 is CASSVSRGSRTGELFF. As DNA, the CDR3 is TGTGCCAGCAGCGTATCGAGAGGGAGTAGGACCGGGGAGCTGTTTTTT.

The sample holds many counts of this clonotype. The rearrangement links TRBV12-3 or TRBV12-4 to TRBJ1-2; the D gene is possibly TRBD1 (6 bases). With 8 bases removed from V and 7 bases from J, the gap between germline ends came to 11 bases. The CDR3 contains 11 residues. The CDR3 nucleotides are TGTGCCAGCTCTGAAGGGGGTGGCTACACCTTC. This encodes CASSEGGGYTF.